Below are 9 T cell receptor beta chains sequenced from a single sample in a study of cytomegalovirus exposure and HLA in healthy donors. PCR used 60 Vbeta primers and 13 Jbeta primers. Sequencing was performed with immunoSEQ multiplex PCR; in TCRdb, only in-frame clones are kept and a portion is missing. The data contain around 200,000 clones, 80% to 85% of them seen just once; the ten biggest clones take up roughly 6.3%. Sequences were obtained from PBMCs. The source is a man aged 35 to 55 in good health and CMV-seropositive.

The CDR3 reads CASSPSGGAYEQYF. The DNA for the CDR3 is TGTGCCAGCAGCCCCAGCGGGGGGGCCTACGAGCAGTACTTC. The chain joins TRBV7-9 to TRBJ2-7; TRBD2 matches 10 bases. The CDR3 length is 14 residues. Germline loops: CDR1 SEHNR, CDR2 FQNEAQ (reference sequence). V lost 5 bases, J lost 2 bases, and 3 bases stayed unmatched.

The rearrangement links TRBV19 to TRBJ1-5; 7 nucleotides agree with TRBD1. The CDR3 spans 13 residues. Germline lookup yields CDR1 LNHDA and CDR2 SQIVND (reference sequence). The ends lost 11 bases at V and 3 bases at J; junction bases unmatched: 7. CDR3 protein: CAVGQGDNQPQHF. The CDR3 DNA reads TGTGCCGTGGGGCAGGGGGACAATCAGCCCCAGCATTTT. The variable domain in full, completed from reference TRBV19 and TRBJ1-5, reads DGGITQSPKYLFRKEGQNVTLSCEQNLNHDAMYWYRQDPGQGLRLIYYSQIVNDFQKGDIAEGYSVSREKKESFPLTVTSAQKNPTAFYLCAVGQGDNQPQHFGDGTRLSIL.

This clone was counted a few times. This chain uses TRBV6-1 with TRBJ1-5; no clear D. The V gene lost 7 bases and the J gene lost 0 bases, with 4 bases spanning the gap. The V gene's germline CDR1 is MNHNS and CDR2 SASEGT. CDR3 size: 12 residues. The CDR3 region is CASTISNQPQHF. CDR3 bases: TGTGCCAGCACAATTAGCAATCAGCCCCAGCATTTT.

The V call is TRBV7-2, the J call TRBJ2-3; tentatively, D is TRBD2 (6 bases). CDR3 length equals 16 residues. V was trimmed by 5 bases and J by 0 bases, leaving 15 bases between them. Germline assignment: CDR1 SGHTA and CDR2 FQGNSA. This CDR3 is CASSPMGTASTDTQYF. DNA of the CDR3: TGTGCCAGCAGCCCGATGGGGACTGCAAGCACAGATACGCAGTATTTT.

The chain carries TRBV10-3 and TRBJ1-5, with 7 bases that match TRBD1. V was pared by 4 bases and J by 6 bases, with 12 bases of the junction left unmatched. This CDR3 has 16 amino acids. CDR1 is ENHRY, CDR2 SYGVKD, per germline. For the CDR3, the DNA is TGTGCCATCAGTGGACAGGGAGGCCACGTGGGTCAGCCCCAGCATTTT. This sequence encodes CAISGQGGHVGQPQHF.

This chain joins TRBV4-2 and TRBJ1-1; 9 positions agree with TRBD1. J lost 4 bases, V lost 1 base, and 4 bases had no gene match. This CDR3 contains 15 residues. The germline V gene has CDR1 LGHNA and CDR2 YNFKEQ. In DNA, the CDR3 is TGTGCCAGCAGCCAAGTAACAGGGGGCATCACTGAAGCTTTCTTT. It is translated as CASSQVTGGITEAFF.

The chain carries TRBV7-8 and TRBJ2-3, with 7 bases matching TRBD2. The CDR3 is made up of 15 amino acids. Germline V gene sequence: CDR1 SGHVS, CDR2 FQNEAQ. The ends lost 8 bases at V and 1 base at J; junction bases unmatched: 9. The CDR3 DNA sequence: TGTGCCAGCCCCCCCGGGGGGATCGGCACAGATACGCAGTATTTT. Translated: CASPPGGIGTDTQYF.

The genes are TRBV6-6 and TRBJ2-1, with 7 bases identical to TRBD2. Germline V gives CDR1 MNHNY, CDR2 SVGAGI (reference sequence). V shed 6 bases and J 2 bases; nucleotides not matched to a gene: 7. The CDR3 is 15 amino acids. The CDR3 sequence: CASSLSSGTYNEQFF. In nucleotides, the CDR3 is TGTGCCAGCAGCCTATCTAGCGGAACCTACAATGAGCAGTTCTTC.

V is TRBV19 and J is TRBJ1-5; possible D gene TRBD1, 6 bases. This CDR3 comprises 16 residues. The V and J ends lost 10 bases and 0 bases respectively, with 19 bases between them. The germline V gene has CDR1 LNHDA and CDR2 SQIVND (reference sequence). The CDR3 spells CATRTVDLLSNQPQHF. The DNA of the CDR3 is TGTGCCACCCGGACAGTTGATTTACTTAGCAATCAGCCCCAGCATTTT.